Below, 3 T cell receptor beta chains from the same sample are listed, as sequenced in a study of Graves' ophthalmopathy and Graves' hyperthyroidism. Amplification from RNA transcripts yielded the TCR beta CDR3 regions. The authors performed first-round RT-PCR with HTBI primers and then a second-round multiplex PCR. TCRdb re-called the multiplex PCR reads through MiXCR, storing one row per CDR3 protein. The sample holds a few hundred thousand distinct CDR3 sequences; about 17% are singletons and the top ten take about 2.4%. Sequencing was carried out using peripheral blood. Receptor source: an adult woman with stable Graves' hyperthyroidism.

This clonotype was detected ten times or more. The chain recombines TRBV27 with TRBJ1-1, with unresolved D. The V gene lost 5 bases and the J gene lost 4 bases, with 8 bases spanning the gap. Per the germline V gene, CDR1 is MNHEY and CDR2 is SMNVEV (reference sequence). CDR3 length equals 12 residues. The DNA for the CDR3 is TGTGCCAGCAGTACGGCGGGCACTGAAGCTTTCTTT. This codes for CASSTAGTEAFF.

This clonotype has a count of ten or more. The J gene is TRBJ2-5, the V gene TRBV29-1; perhaps TRBD2 as D (5 bases). Germline V lookup: CDR1 SQVTM, CDR2 ANQGSEA. Trimming removed 4 bases at V and 4 bases at J, with 10 bases between. The CDR3 is made up of 12 amino acids. The CDR3 DNA reads as TGCAGCGTTGTCGAGGGCGGAGAGACCCAGTACTTC. This encodes CSVVEGGETQYF. Combining the CDR3 with reference TRBV29-1 and TRBJ2-5 gives the whole variable domain SAVISQKPSRDICQRGTSLTIQCQVDSQVTMMFWYRQQPGQSLTLIATANQGSEATYESGFVIDKFPISRPNLTFSTLTVSNMSPEDSSIYLCSVVEGGETQYFGPGTRLLVL.

This clonotype was detected many times. The chain recombines TRBV24-1 with TRBJ2-5; 9 bases align to TRBD2. The CDR3 extends over 15 amino acids. V gave up 1 base and J gave up 9 bases; unmatched junction bases: 8. Germline V gives CDR1 KGHDR, CDR2 SFDVKD. Written as DNA, the CDR3 is TGTGCCACCAGTGATTTTGGAGCGGGGGGAGGAGCCCAGTACTTC. As protein: CATSDFGAGGGAQYF.